This T cell receptor (beta chain) was captured by sequencing in a study of cytomegalovirus exposure and HLA in healthy donors. Points on this clone: Its cognate antigen is unknown.

Primers included in the PCR were 60 Vbeta and 13 Jbeta primers. Profiling relied on immunoSEQ multiplex PCR, and the TCRdb table lists in-frame clones only, not all of them. The data show more than 80,000 clones, with roughly two thirds seen just once and less than 3.5% held by the top ten. Study-wide points: In a later analysis, TCR beta V- and J-gene trimming showed a link to a missense DCLRE1C variant. HLA alleles showed associations with 16,951 TCR beta sequences in a later analysis, at a 0.05 false discovery rate.

V dropped 2 bases and J dropped 4; count of bases not matched to a gene: 12. CDR3 length equals 18 residues. Germline V gives CDR1 MRHNA, CDR2 SNTAGT. This TCR was recovered from a female donor in good health and CMV-seronegative. The V call is TRBV6-4, the J call TRBJ2-1; 9 nucleotides agree with TRBD2. The sample consisted of PBMCs. The CDR3 DNA sequence: TGTGCCAGCAGTGACCTGCCGGAATATGCGGGAGGGTACAATGAGCAGTTCTTC. It specifies CASSDLPEYAGGYNEQFF.